Presented here are 20 T cell receptor beta chains from one specimen sequenced in a study of blood T cells in healthy people across ages. Primers used in a second PCR of about 7 to 12 cycles were a sample-barcoded 5' primer and a J-beta primer mix. In TCRdb, the 5' RACE reads were re-called with MiXCR into one record per CDR3 protein. This sample yields some 1.4 million distinct CDR3 sequences, of which 42% are seen a single time; roughly 7.7% belongs to the top ten. Sequences were obtained from blood. The receptor source for this set is a woman younger than 35 in good health.

The chain links TRBV7-9 to TRBJ2-7; 8 positions agree with TRBD1. Trimming cost V 4 bases and J 0 bases; bases outside gene matches: 11. The CDR3 runs to 17 residues. Germline CDR1 reads SEHNR; CDR2 reads FQNEAQ (reference sequence). The CDR3 region has the DNA TGTGCCAGCAGCTCCCAGGGGGCCGGGGTCGGCTCCTACGAGCAGTACTTC. Residues: CASSSQGAGVGSYEQYF.

The chain links TRBV10-1 to TRBJ2-5; maybe TRBD2 (6 bases). The germline V gene has CDR1 WNHNN and CDR2 SYGVQD (reference sequence). The V and J ends lost 3 bases and 3 bases respectively, with 8 bases between them. The length of the CDR3 is 13 residues. The CDR3 spells CASSDGGEETQYF. The CDR3 DNA sequence: TGCGCCAGCAGTGACGGCGGGGAAGAGACCCAGTACTTC.

This clonotype has more than one count but fewer than ten. J is TRBJ2-5 and V is TRBV6-1, with D possibly TRBD2 on 5 matching bases. The CDR3 contains 18 residues. Germline values: CDR1 MNHNS, CDR2 SASEGT. Trimming took off 5 bases at V and 3 bases at J, with 25 bases between the two ends. CDR3 bases: TGTGCCAGCAGTCTAGCTTTTACCCTCGCAGAGCTTAAAGAGACCCAGTACTTC. Its translation is CASSLAFTLAELKETQYF.

The chain joins TRBV13 to TRBJ2-3; TRBD2 agrees at 7 bases. Trimming at V came to 2 bases and at J to 1 base, leaving 6 bases not matched to a gene. The CDR3 has 16 amino acids. Germline V lookup: CDR1 PRHDT, CDR2 FYEKMQ (reference sequence). DNA for the CDR3: TGTGCCAGCAGCTTAAAAAGAGCGGGACGCACAGATACGCAGTATTTT. Protein sequence: CASSLKRAGRTDTQYF. The whole variable domain, filled in from reference TRBV13 and TRBJ2-3, reads AAGVIQSPRHLIKEKRETATLKCYPIPRHDTVYWYQQGPGQDPQFLISFYEKMQSDKGSIPDRFSAQQFSDYHSELNMSSLELGDSALYFCASSLKRAGRTDTQYFGPGTRLTVL.

The CDR3 region is CSVEGRAGTQYF. The DNA of the CDR3 is TGCAGCGTTGAGGGCAGGGCCGGCACCCAGTACTTC. The chain is built from TRBV29-1 and TRBJ2-5, with TRBD1 as a possible D gene (5 bases). Germline CDR1 reads SQVTM; CDR2 reads ANQGSEA. Trimming removed 3 bases from V and 8 bases from J, with 13 bases in between. CDR3 length: 12 residues.

The chain is built from TRBV20-1 and TRBJ1-5; possible D gene TRBD1, 5 bases. The CDR3 spans 14 residues. V dropped 0 bases and J dropped 7 bases, with 13 bases sitting between them. Germline V gene data show CDR1 as DFQATT and CDR2 as SNEGSKA (reference sequence). The CDR3 sequence: CSARDQGNGQPQHF. CDR3 nucleotide sequence: TGCAGTGCTAGAGACCAGGGCAACGGCCAGCCCCAGCATTTT.

This clonotype is a singleton in its sample. Compared with germline, one end of the junction differs, possibly owing to a read error. The rearrangement uses TRBV2 and TRBJ2-5; tentative D call: TRBD1 (5 bases). Germline values: CDR1 SNHLY, CDR2 FYNNEI. This CDR3 region has 12 residues. The CDR3 is CVSRANQETQYF. For the CDR3, the DNA is TGTGTCAGCAGGGCGAACCAAGAGACCCAGTACTTC.

This clonotype was picked up a small number of times. The chain links TRBV7-9 to TRBJ1-4; no firm D call. This CDR3 is 12 amino acids long. The germline V and J ends were trimmed by 3 bases and 8 bases, with 7 bases remaining between them. The germline V gene has CDR1 SEHNR and CDR2 FQNEAQ (reference sequence). CDR3 region: CASSFIREKLFF. As DNA, the CDR3 is TGTGCCAGCAGCTTTATAAGGGAAAAACTGTTTTTT. Full variable domain (rest looked up from reference TRBV7-9 and TRBJ1-4): DTGVSQNPRHKITKRGQNVTFRCDPISEHNRLYWYRQTLGQGPEFLTYFQNEAQLEKSRLLSDRFSAERPKGSFSTLEIQRTEQGDSAMYLCASSFIREKLFFGSGTQLSVL.

The rearrangement uses TRBV30 and TRBJ1-5; the match to TRBD1 covers 8 bases. In germline, CDR1 is GTSNPN, CDR2 SVGIG (reference sequence). The CDR3 totals 11 residues. Trimming cost V 8 bases and J 7 bases; bases outside gene matches: 4. CDR3 bases: TGTGCCGGGGGGACAGGCCAGCCCCAGCATTTT. It translates to CAGGTGQPQHF.

The V gene is TRBV6-6, the J gene TRBJ2-5; possibly TRBD1 for D (6 bases). The CDR3 contains 15 residues. Germline V gene data show CDR1 as MNHNY and CDR2 as SVGAGI (reference sequence). The V gene lost 0 bases and the J gene lost 3 bases, with 11 bases spanning the gap. The CDR3 coding sequence is TGTGCCAGCAGTTACTCGGTACAGGGTGAAGAGACCCAGTACTTC. Translated: CASSYSVQGEETQYF.

This clonotype was recorded once. This chain uses TRBV27 with TRBJ2-3; perhaps TRBD1 as D (5 bases). The CDR3 totals 14 residues. Germline lookup yields CDR1 MNHEY and CDR2 SMNVEV (reference sequence). Trimming shortened V by 7 bases and J by 2 bases, and 13 bases separated the two germline ends. The CDR3 nucleotides are TGTGCCAGCACCGGAGACAGATACACAGATACGCAGTATTTT. It specifies CASTGDRYTDTQYF.

V and J are TRBV7-9 and TRBJ1-2; 7 nucleotides align to TRBD1. CDR1 SEHNR and CDR2 FQNEAQ come from the germline V gene (reference sequence). CDR3 length: 16 amino acids. Trimming cost V 5 bases and J 3 bases; bases outside gene matches: 12. The CDR3 sequence is CASSRGRQGWDYGYTF. The CDR3 nucleotides read TGTGCCAGCAGCCGGGGTCGACAGGGCTGGGACTATGGCTACACCTTC. Full variable domain (outside the CDR3, taken from reference TRBV7-9 and TRBJ1-2): DTGVSQNPRHKITKRGQNVTFRCDPISEHNRLYWYRQTLGQGPEFLTYFQNEAQLEKSRLLSDRFSAERPKGSFSTLEIQRTEQGDSAMYLCASSRGRQGWDYGYTFGSGTRLTVV.

This clonotype came up a few times. The chain couples TRBV7-2 to TRBJ2-1; D uncertain. The CDR3 runs 16 residues. Looked up from germline, CDR1 is SGHTA and CDR2 is FQGNSA. Trimming took 8 bases from V and 0 from J, leaving 17 bases between them. In DNA, the CDR3 is TGTGCCAGCGCTCGTGGGCTAGTCGTCTCCTACAATGAGCAGTTCTTC. Translation: CASARGLVVSYNEQFF.

The chain couples TRBV3-1 to TRBJ1-2, with TRBD1 matching 10 bases. There are 17 residues in the CDR3. CDR1 and CDR2 from the germline V gene are LGHDT and YNNKEL (reference sequence). V shed 4 bases, J shed 1 base, and the junction held 9 bases outside the gene matches. CDR3 nucleotide sequence: TGTGCCAGCAGCCGAGGGACAGGGGACGCCCTTAACTATGGCTACACCTTC. Protein product: CASSRGTGDALNYGYTF.

The rearrangement links TRBV6-5 to TRBJ2-4; a possible D gene is TRBD2 (6 bases). CDR1 MNHEY and CDR2 SVGAGI come from the germline V gene. CDR3 length: 17 residues. Trimming cost V 2 bases and J 2 bases, with 16 bases left between them. The CDR3 DNA follows: TGTGCCAGCAGTTACAGGTCGGGAGAGGGAACCAAAAACATTCAGTACTTC. Amino acids: CASSYRSGEGTKNIQYF.

V is TRBV20-1 and J is TRBJ1-1; a weak D match, TRBD1 (6 bases). The V gene lost 3 bases and the J gene lost 0 bases, with 8 bases spanning the gap. CDR1 and CDR2 (germline): DFQATT, SNEGSKA (reference sequence). There are 13 residues in the CDR3. The CDR3 region is CSARDSVNTEAFF. Written as DNA, the CDR3 is TGCAGTGCTAGGGACAGTGTGAACACTGAAGCTTTCTTT.

J is TRBJ2-7 and V is TRBV5-1; 10 positions agree with TRBD2. With V trimmed by 4 bases and J by 0 bases, 4 bases remained unmatched. CDR3 length: 15 amino acids. CDR1 and CDR2 from the germline V gene are SGHRS and YFSETQ. The CDR3 region is CASSHGTSDSYEQYF. The CDR3 DNA sequence: TGCGCCAGCAGCCATGGGACTAGCGACTCCTACGAGCAGTACTTC.

The genes are TRBV5-6 and TRBJ1-6; TRBD1 matches 8 bases. Germline CDR1 SGHDT, CDR2 YYEEEE. CDR3 size: 16 residues. J gave up 5 bases and V 4 bases, and 8 bases lay outside the gene matches. The CDR3 nucleotides are TGTGCCAGCAGCCTCCGGGACAGGTCCGATAATTCACCCCTCCACTTT. Its protein product is CASSLRDRSDNSPLHF. Complete variable domain (other parts from reference TRBV5-6 and TRBJ1-6): DAGVTQSPTHLIKTRGQQVTLRCSPKSGHDTVSWYQQALGQGPQFIFQYYEEEERQRGNFPDRFSGHQFPNYSSELNVNALLLGDSALYLCASSLRDRSDNSPLHFGNGTRLTVT.

This clonotype was detected many times. The chain has TRBV4-2 and TRBJ2-1, with 8 bases that match TRBD2. This CDR3 spans 17 amino acids. Trimming at V came to 0 bases and at J to 4 bases, leaving 8 bases not matched to a gene. In germline, CDR1 is LGHNA, CDR2 YNFKEQ. Here the CDR3 reads CASSQDGLSSGYNEQFF. The CDR3 region has the DNA TGTGCCAGCAGCCAAGACGGTCTATCTAGCGGGTACAATGAGCAGTTCTTC.

The chain couples TRBV6-5 to TRBJ2-7, with D possibly TRBD2 on 5 matching bases. The length of the CDR3 is 18 residues. Germline-derived CDR1 and CDR2 are MNHEY and SVGAGI. V lost 0 bases, J lost 0 bases, and 18 bases lay in between. CDR3 amino acids: CASSYSTAASSSSYEQYF. The CDR3 DNA reads as TGTGCCAGCAGTTACTCGACCGCCGCTAGCAGTAGCTCCTACGAGCAGTACTTC.